Detailed here is one TCR beta chain. The antigen is not known. The sample comes from a study of OX40 agonist ivuxolimab in advanced cancers. In the study overall: Under the entry rules, prior anti-PD-1, anti-PD-L1 or anti-CTLA-4 therapy was allowed, and 35% to 40% had some.

Clones were sequenced by immunoSEQ multiplex PCR, and TCRdb holds only the in-frame ones, with some missing. Of about 75,000 clones in the sample, approximately 84% were seen once. The study, taken as a whole, reports: The authors also found low normalized T-cell clonal expansion in some nonresponders. The expanded peripheral T cells' antigen specificity was not determined.

Sequencing was performed on CD4+ or CD8+ T cells sorted from blood, taken in a trial of the OX40 agonist ivuxolimab. The clonotype comes from an adult with an advanced solid tumor such as melanoma, head and neck, liver or kidney cancer.

DNA of the CDR3: TGTGCCAGCAGCTTAGAACCAGCGTGGGAGACCCAGTACTTC. It specifies CASSLEPAWETQYF. V and J are TRBV11-2 and TRBJ2-5; D is uncertain. This CDR3 contains 14 residues. In germline, CDR1 is SGHAT, CDR2 FQNNGV. Trimming removed 0 bases from V and 5 bases from J, with 10 bases in between.